This T cell receptor beta chain derives from a study of T cells in Graves' hyperthyroidism and ophthalmopathy. This clonotype was detected ten times or more. The CDR3 extends over 15 amino acids. V trimming: 5 bases; J trimming: 8 bases; junction bases outside the gene matches: 8. CDR1 is LGHDT, CDR2 YNNKEL, per germline (reference sequence). Amplified TCR beta CDR3 regions came from RNA transcripts. Primed by the HTBI set, a first-round RT-PCR was run on the TCR CDR3. MiXCR, run by TCRdb on the multiplex PCR reads, gives a single entry per CDR3 protein. This table holds 300,000 to 450,000 distinct CDR3 sequences, about a sixth found once.

Sequencing was done on a sample of blood. The chain joins TRBV3-1 to TRBJ2-1, with 11 bases aligning to TRBD2. The TCR sequence derives from a young woman with Graves' hyperthyroidism that later progressed to Graves' ophthalmopathy. The CDR3 region has the DNA TGTGCCAGCAGCACCATAGCGGGAGGGCTCGATGAGCAGTTCTTC. This codes for CASSTIAGGLDEQFF.